Listed below are T cell receptor beta chains from one sample, sequenced in a study of graft-versus-host responses after intestinal transplantation. Their antigens are not known. Using immunoSEQ multiplex PCR, the repertoire was profiled, and TCRdb retains in-frame clones only, with some absent. The table lists approximately 130,000 clones, approximately 92% of them singletons. Here the sequenced sample was unstimulated CD4+ T cells sorted from spleen or lymph node cells, taken before intestinal transplant. The receptors come from a human donor who received an intestinal transplant. The CDR3 runs from the conserved cysteine through the conserved F or W. Fields, in order: clone size, V gene, CDR3 length, J gene, D gene, CDR3 DNA, CDR3 protein. The D gene is left open where the match is weak. The size of a clone is reported for some rows only, either as once, few or many, or as a class for expanded clones.

NA	TRBV19	14	TRBJ1-1	NA	TGTGCCAGTAGGAATATTGGGGCAGCAGGCGAAGCTTTCTTT	CASRNIGAAGEAFF
NA	TRBV6-6	13	TRBJ2-7	TRBD1	TGTGCCAGCAGACCGGGACAGAACTACGAGCAGTACTTC	CASRPGQNYEQYF
NA	TRBV15	15	TRBJ1-2	NA	TGTGCCACCAGCAGAGATCCGCAGACTATCTATGGCTACACCTTC	CATSRDPQTIYGYTF
NA	TRBV4-1	15	TRBJ1-5	NA	TGCGCCAGCAGCCCCCACGGGGATAGCAATCAGCCCCAGCATTTT	CASSPHGDSNQPQHF
NA	TRBV18	15	TRBJ2-3	NA	TGTGCCAGCTCACCTTACTATGACGGCACAGATACGCAGTATTTT	CASSPYYDGTDTQYF
NA	TRBV9	15	TRBJ2-3	TRBD1	TGTGCCAGCAGCGAGCAGGGGGTGAGCACAGATACGCAGTATTTT	CASSEQGVSTDTQYF
NA	TRBV7-2	15	TRBJ2-3	NA	TGTGCCAGCAGCCCAACCCCGAAGTGGACAGATACGCAGTATTTT	CASSPTPKWTDTQYF
NA	TRBV28	15	TRBJ1-5	NA	TGTGCCAGCAGTCCCACTGACAGGTCTAGGCAGCCCCAGCATTTT	CASSPTDRSRQPQHF
NA	TRBV21-1	16	TRBJ1-6	NA	TGTGCCAGCAGCAAAACTCGAACCGCCTCAAATTCACCCCTCCACTTT	CASSKTRTASNSPLHF
NA	TRBV6-5	13	TRBJ2-7	NA	TGTGCCAGCAGTTACTCCATCTTGGGCGAGCAGTACTTC	CASSYSILGEQYF
NA	TRBV6-5	14	TRBJ1-6	TRBD1	TGTGCCAGCAGCGCAGGGACAGGGAATTCACCCCTCCACTTT	CASSAGTGNSPLHF
NA	TRBV5-4	17	TRBJ1-3	NA	TGTGCCAGCAGCTTGGCCCCCGCAGGGTCAGGTGGAAACACCATATATTTT	CASSLAPAGSGGNTIYF
NA	TRBV11-3	13	TRBJ2-5	NA	TGTGCCAGCAGCTTAGTAGCAGCAGAGACCCAGTACTTC	CASSLVAAETQYF
NA	TRBV11-3	12	TRBJ2-5	NA	TGTGCCAGCAGCTTAAAGGGAGAGACCCAGTACTTC	CASSLKGETQYF
NA	TRBV5-1	14	TRBJ2-7	TRBD2	TGCGCCAGCAGCGCGGGGGGCAGGGCCAACGAGCAGTACTTC	CASSAGGRANEQYF
NA	TRBV5-1	15	TRBJ2-7	TRBD2	TGCGCCAGCAGCCCCGCGGGGGGGCGCTCCTACGAGCAGTACTTC	CASSPAGGRSYEQYF
NA	TRBV7-7	16	TRBJ2-1	NA	TGTGCCAGCAGCTTAGGAGACTATAGCTCCTACAATGAGCAGTTCTTC	CASSLGDYSSYNEQFF
NA	TRBV9	16	TRBJ2-3	NA	TGTGCCAGCAGCGGGATAGGGGGGGGGAATGGAGATACGCAGTATTTT	CASSGIGGGNGDTQYF
NA	TRBV5-6	15	TRBJ1-2	TRBD1	TGTGCCAGCAGCCGTAGGGACAGTCAAAGCTATGGCTACACCTTC	CASSRRDSQSYGYTF
NA	TRBV6-5	15	TRBJ1-6	NA	TGTGCCAGCAGTTACTCTGCGGGGGTCCAGTCACCCCTCCACTTT	CASSYSAGVQSPLHF
NA	TRBV29-1	13	TRBJ1-1	NA	TGCAGCGTTGAAGACAAGTGGCCCTTTGAAGCTTTCTTT	CSVEDKWPFEAFF
NA	TRBV30	13	TRBJ1-1	NA	TGTGCCTGGAGTAAGAGTTTGAACACTGAAGCTTTCTTT	CAWSKSLNTEAFF
NA	TRBV27	12	TRBJ1-2	NA	TGTGCCAGCCGCAAGCCTGGACTTGGCTACACCTTC	CASRKPGLGYTF
NA	TRBV5-4	16	TRBJ2-5	NA	TGTGCCAGCAGCCCCGACTCAGGGGAGGTCGGAGAGACCCAGTACTTC	CASSPDSGEVGETQYF
NA	TRBV18	15	TRBJ2-3	TRBD1	TGTGCCAGCTCACCGGCAGGGGGTATCACAGATACGCAGTATTTT	CASSPAGGITDTQYF
NA	TRBV6-1	14	TRBJ1-6	TRBD1	TGTGCCAGCAGTCTGGGGACAGGAGATTCACCCCTCCACTTT	CASSLGTGDSPLHF
once	TRBV21-1	14	TRBJ1-2	NA	TGTGCCAGCAGCAAATCTCGCTTTAACTATGGCTACACCTTC	CASSKSRFNYGYTF
NA	TRBV5-1	13	TRBJ2-1	NA	TGCGCCCGACAAGGGGGGAGCCTCTCCGGACAGTTCTTC	CARQGGSLSGQFF
NA	TRBV6-5	13	TRBJ2-3	NA	TGTGCCAGCAGGGCCTCTAGCACAGATACGCAGTATTTT	CASRASSTDTQYF
NA	TRBV6-5	13	TRBJ2-5	NA	TGTGCCAGCAGCGAGGTCAGGTCGGGGACCCAGTACTTC	CASSEVRSGTQYF
NA	TRBV11-3	13	TRBJ1-2	NA	TGTGCCAGCAGCTTCGACACCCGCTATGGCTACACCTTC	CASSFDTRYGYTF
NA	TRBV6-5	12	TRBJ2-7	NA	TGTGCCAGCAGGACCCAGGGGCTCGAGCAGTACTTC	CASRTQGLEQYF
NA	TRBV11-2	15	TRBJ2-3	NA	TGTGCCAGCAGCTTAACAGGAGGAGGCACAGATACGCAGTATTTT	CASSLTGGGTDTQYF
NA	TRBV11-3	16	TRBJ2-3	TRBD2	TGTGCCAGCAGCTTTGGAGCGGGGGGACTCACAGATACGCAGTATTTT	CASSFGAGGLTDTQYF
NA	TRBV5-4	13	TRBJ1-1	NA	TGTGCCAGCAGCTTCGACCCGAACACTGAAGCTTTCTTT	CASSFDPNTEAFF
NA	TRBV29-1	14	TRBJ2-3	TRBD1	TGCAGCGTTGCTTCCGGGACAGGGCAAGATACGCAGTATTTT	CSVASGTGQDTQYF
NA	TRBV2	13	TRBJ1-5	TRBD1	TGTGCCAGCTCCGGGACAGGCAATCAGCCCCAGCATTTT	CASSGTGNQPQHF
once	TRBV27	19	TRBJ2-1	TRBD2	TGTGCCAGCAGCCTAGGTGGGACTAGCGGGGGGAGCTCCTACAATGAGCAGTTCTTC	CASSLGGTSGGSSYNEQFF
NA	TRBV5-1	15	TRBJ2-5	TRBD2	TGCGCCAGCAACGCCGGGACTACCAGGATGGGGACTCAGTACTTC	CASNAGTTRMGTQYF
few	TRBV2	14	TRBJ2-1	NA	TGTGCCAGCAGTGAAGGGCGGGCGGGCAATGAGCAGTTCTTC	CASSEGRAGNEQFF
NA	TRBV18	14	TRBJ2-1	NA	TGTGCCAGCAAAACCGTGGAGGGGGGAAATGAGCAGTTCTTC	CASKTVEGGNEQFF
NA	TRBV5-6	15	TRBJ2-7	NA	TGTGCCAGCAGCTTGGGGTCAGGGTGGCTCCACGAGCAGTACTTC	CASSLGSGWLHEQYF
NA	TRBV4-1	14	TRBJ1-1	NA	TGCGCCAGCAGCCCAAATTTGCAGGGCACTGAAGCTTTCTTT	CASSPNLQGTEAFF
NA	TRBV6-1	15	TRBJ1-2	NA	TGTGCCAGCAGTGAGAGGGCAGGGGAAATCTATGGCTACACCTTC	CASSERAGEIYGYTF
NA	TRBV11-1	13	TRBJ2-3	NA	TGTGCCAGCAGCTTTACCCCGGAAGATACGCAGTATTTT	CASSFTPEDTQYF
NA	TRBV7-9	14	TRBJ2-1	NA	TGTGCCAGCAGCCACGTCGGCAGGGCTAATGAGCAGTTCTTC	CASSHVGRANEQFF
NA	TRBV7-9	14	TRBJ1-6	NA	TGTGCCAGCAGCTTAGTCCCATGGGGTTCACCCCTCCACTTT	CASSLVPWGSPLHF
NA	TRBV5-4	16	TRBJ2-2	NA	TGTGCCAGCAGCTCTGGGGGGCAGGGATTTACCGGGGAGCTGTTTTTT	CASSSGGQGFTGELFF
NA	TRBV6-1	12	TRBJ1-2	TRBD1	TGTGCCAGCGCGACAGGGGCTGGTGGCTACACCTTC	CASATGAGGYTF
NA	TRBV14	15	TRBJ2-1	NA	TGTGCCAGCAGCCAAGATCTCAGGAAATACAATGAGCAGTTCTTC	CASSQDLRKYNEQFF
NA	TRBV6-5	13	TRBJ1-5	NA	TGTGCCAGCAGGAATCTTAGCAATCAGCCCCAGCATTTT	CASRNLSNQPQHF
NA	TRBV2	14	TRBJ2-7	TRBD2	TGTGCCAGCAGAATGATGGGAGGGTGGGACGAGCAGTACTTC	CASRMMGGWDEQYF
NA	TRBV9	15	TRBJ2-2	NA	TGTGCCAGCAGCGGAAGCGGACTGCACACCGGGGAGCTGTTTTTT	CASSGSGLHTGELFF
NA	TRBV12-5	11	TRBJ1-4	NA	TGTGCTAGTGCTTTGGGGGGGACGAGTTTTTTT	CASALGGTSFF
once	TRBV7-5	12	TRBJ1-5	NA	TGTGTCAGAACCTTAGGGAATCAGCCCCAGCATTTT	CVRTLGNQPQHF
NA	TRBV7-9	11	TRBJ1-1	NA	TGTGCCAGCAGCCCTAGAACTGAAGCTTTCTTT	CASSPRTEAFF
NA	TRBV6-5	13	TRBJ1-2	NA	TGTGCCAGCAGTACCCGCCTCGGCGGTGGCTACACCTTC	CASSTRLGGGYTF
NA	TRBV14	15	TRBJ2-7	TRBD2	TGTGCCAGCAGGGCTAGCGGGGATTACTCCTACGAGCAGTACTTC	CASRASGDYSYEQYF
NA	TRBV15	16	TRBJ1-6	TRBD1	TGTGCCACCAGCAGAGGAGGACAGGGGCCAAATTCACCCCTCCACTTT	CATSRGGQGPNSPLHF